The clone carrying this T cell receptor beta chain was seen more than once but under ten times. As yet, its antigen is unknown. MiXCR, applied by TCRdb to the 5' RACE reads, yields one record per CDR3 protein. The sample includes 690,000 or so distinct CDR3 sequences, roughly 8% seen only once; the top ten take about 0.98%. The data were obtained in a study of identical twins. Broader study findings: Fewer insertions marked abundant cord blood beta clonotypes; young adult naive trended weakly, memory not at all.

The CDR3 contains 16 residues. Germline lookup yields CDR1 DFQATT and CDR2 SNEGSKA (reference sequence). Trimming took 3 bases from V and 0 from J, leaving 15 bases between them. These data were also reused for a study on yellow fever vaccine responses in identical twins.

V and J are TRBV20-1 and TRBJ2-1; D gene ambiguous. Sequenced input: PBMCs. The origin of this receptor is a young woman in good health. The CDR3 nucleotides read TGCAGTGCTAGCCATCTCGCGGCCAGCTCCTACAATGAGCAGTTCTTC. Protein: CSASHLAASSYNEQFF.